This T cell receptor beta chain was retrieved from a study of blood T cell repertoires in COVID-19. Here immunoSEQ multiplex PCR was the method, and the copy in TCRdb shows in-frame clones only, minus some. The sample holds about 400,000 clones, around nine tenths seen once. From germline, CDR1 is LNHNV and CDR2 YYDKDF (reference sequence). Between the trimmed V and J ends, which lost 1 base and 0 bases, there was a span of 13 bases. The CDR3 has 17 residues. Those enrolled, adults aged roughly 18 to 100 years, came from fewer than 25 US areas. The chain joins TRBV15 to TRBJ1-5, with a possible D match to TRBD1 (5 bases). The sample comprised PBMCs or T cells enriched from blood (not recorded which). The receptor comes from a woman in her thirties with acute COVID-19. The CDR3 loop reads CATSRGQQPYSNQPQHF. The DNA of the CDR3 is TGTGCCACCAGCAGAGGACAGCAACCTTATAGCAATCAGCCCCAGCATTTT.